This T cell receptor beta chain derives from a study of response to subunit inactivated influenza vaccine. TCRdb recomputed calls from the RT-PCR reads with MiXCR, one row per CDR3 protein. The top ten clones hold under 30% of a sample with about 190,000 distinct CDR3 sequences, approximately 15% of them seen once. Findings of the study overall: The authors suggested that every seasonal influenza vaccination recruits few new T cells.

For this clonotype: Its specificity is not known.

This clonotype was obtained from a man aged 45 to 65 who received an inactivated influenza vaccine. Material: CD8+ T cells sorted from PBMCs, obtained roughly 5 days after vaccination.

CDR3 in amino acids: CATRGETQYF. CDR3 bases: TGTGCCACCCGCGGAGAGACCCAGTACTTC. J is TRBJ2-5 and V is TRBV6-2 or TRBV6-3, with D unclear. Between the trimmed V and J ends, which lost 10 bases and 4 bases, there was a span of 7 bases. The germline CDR1 and CDR2 sequences are MNHEY and SVGEGT. The CDR3 contains 10 residues.